The clone carrying this TCR beta chain was detected once. The source of the sample is a study of blood T cell repertoires in COVID-19. Trimming shortened V by 5 bases and J by 5 bases, and 18 bases separated the two germline ends. The CDR3 is 15 residues long. Germline CDR1 reads MNHEY; CDR2 reads SMNVEV (reference sequence). Generated by immunoSEQ multiplex PCR, the TCRdb table keeps only in-frame clones and is missing some. The sample gives a few hundred thousand clones, roughly 89% of which show up once; about 1.5% is in the top ten. V usage is TRBV27 and J usage is TRBJ1-2; TRBD1 is a possible D gene (6 bases). The specimen sequenced was PBMCs or T cells enriched from blood (not recorded which). The receptor was isolated from a woman between 18 and 29 years old with acute COVID-19. CDR3 in DNA: TGTGCCAGCAGTCCCCAGGGGCTACTCACTTATGGCTACACCTTC. Protein sequence: CASSPQGLLTYGYTF.